This entry lists 32 T cell receptor beta chains sequenced from one sample in a study of T-cell memory formation after mild COVID-19. One entry per CDR3 protein results from TCRdb running MiXCR on the 5' RACE reads. This sample yields 430,000 or so distinct CDR3 sequences, of which roughly 25% are seen a single time; approximately 12% belongs to the top ten. Sample: PBMCs or a T cell subset sorted from them (not recorded which). The origin of the receptors is an adult woman who had mild COVID-19 (a few samples of this study predate the infection). Cell type and time point are not known.

This sequence joins TRBV4-3 and TRBJ2-1, with a possible D match to TRBD1 (5 bases). V lost 0 bases and J 10 bases, leaving 19 bases between the germline ends. This CDR3 contains 16 residues. Looked up from germline, CDR1 is LGHNA and CDR2 is YSLEER. CDR3 sequence (DNA): TGCGCCAGCAGCCAAGACAGGGAAAATGGTCGATGGGAGCAGTTCTTC. Its protein is CASSQDRENGRWEQFF.

The gene calls are TRBV29-1 and TRBJ2-7, with D maybe TRBD2 (6 bases). The CDR3 length is 14 residues. CDR1 is SQVTM and CDR2 is ANQGSEA in the germline V gene. With 6 bases removed from V and 5 bases from J, the gap between germline ends came to 20 bases. The CDR3 loop is CSVPRSGVEDEQYF. CDR3 in DNA: TGCAGCGTCCCCCGTTCGGGGGTTGAGGACGAGCAGTACTTC.

This clonotype was counted between two and nine times. The genes are TRBV14 and TRBJ2-5, with 9 nucleotides matching TRBD2. The V and J ends lost 3 bases and 2 bases, in that order; junction bases with no gene match: 7. The germline gives CDR1 SGHDN, CDR2 FVKESK. The length of the CDR3 is 16 residues. CDR3 nucleotides: TGTGCCAGCAGCCACGAGGGACTAGCAAAACAAGAGACCCAGTACTTC. Translating gives CASSHEGLAKQETQYF. Combining the CDR3 with reference TRBV14 and TRBJ2-5 gives the whole variable domain EAGVTQFPSHSVIEKGQTVTLRCDPISGHDNLYWYRRVMGKEIKFLLHFVKESKQDESGMPNNRFLAERTGGTYSTLKVQPAELEDSGVYFCASSHEGLAKQETQYFGPGTRLLVL.

The gene calls are TRBV12-3 or TRBV12-4 and TRBJ2-1, with D possibly matching TRBD2 (6 bases). This CDR3 is 18 amino acids long. V was pared by 6 bases and J by 6 bases, with 27 bases between. DNA of the CDR3: TGTGCCAGCAGCCTAACTTGGGATCCGGGGCAGGGAGGCAATGAGCAGTTCTTC. Protein product: CASSLTWDPGQGGNEQFF.

This clonotype was seen a handful of times. The V gene is TRBV24-1, the J gene TRBJ1-5; no firm D call. CDR1 and CDR2 from the germline V gene are KGHDR and SFDVKD. This CDR3 region has 12 residues. V lost 6 bases, J lost 2 bases, and 4 bases lay in between. CDR3 in DNA: TGTGCCACCAGTAGGGGCAATCAGCCCCAGCATTTT. Amino acids: CATSRGNQPQHF.

There are many counts of this clonotype. The V call is TRBV12-3 or TRBV12-4, the J call TRBJ2-3; maybe TRBD1 (6 bases). The CDR3 is made up of 14 amino acids. The V end was cut by 5 bases, the J end by 2 bases, with 11 bases between. The CDR3 region has the DNA TGTGCCAGCAGTAAACAGGGTAACACAGATACGCAGTATTTT. It codes for CASSKQGNTDTQYF.

This clonotype was seen more than once but under ten times. V and J are TRBV6-6 and TRBJ2-3, with D perhaps matching TRBD2 (5 bases). Germline assignment: CDR1 MNHNY and CDR2 SVGAGI (reference sequence). V lost 0 bases, J lost 1 base, and 11 bases lay in between. The CDR3 extends over 16 amino acids. CDR3 sequence: CASSYSKAVGTDTQYF. The CDR3 bases are TGTGCCAGCAGTTACTCGAAAGCGGTCGGCACAGATACGCAGTATTTT.

The chain recombines TRBV7-9 with TRBJ2-3; perhaps TRBD2 as D (5 bases). The CDR3 covers 16 residues. Germline CDR1 reads SEHNR; CDR2 reads FQNEAQ (reference sequence). The V end lost 1 base, the J end lost 2 bases, and 13 bases lay between the germline ends. The CDR3: CASSLGGSGVTDTQYF. DNA for the CDR3: TGTGCCAGCAGCTTAGGAGGGAGTGGTGTCACAGATACGCAGTATTTT.

This clonotype appeared many times. The chain has TRBV12-3 or TRBV12-4 and TRBJ2-7, with D perhaps TRBD2 (6 bases). The CDR3 is 14 residues long. Deletions cut 1 base from V and 0 bases from J, with 7 bases between. The CDR3 DNA sequence: TGTGCCAGCAGTTTAGGGGGGGACTCCTACGAGCAGTACTTC. This sequence encodes CASSLGGDSYEQYF.

CDR3 loop: CASSLVQGPYNEQFF. The CDR3 DNA reads TGCGCCAGCAGCTTGGTTCAGGGCCCTTACAATGAGCAGTTCTTC. The chain is built from TRBV5-1 and TRBJ2-1, with D perhaps TRBD1 (5 bases). Between the trimmed V and J ends, which lost 0 bases and 4 bases, there was a span of 11 bases. The V gene's germline CDR1 is SGHRS and CDR2 YFSETQ. The CDR3 has 15 amino acids.

In this sample, this clonotype turned up a few times. J is TRBJ2-7 and V is TRBV5-1; D call uncertain. This CDR3 is built from 12 residues. Looked up from germline, CDR1 is SGHRS and CDR2 is YFSETQ. Trimming left V 1 base short and J 7 bases short, with 9 bases between. In nucleotides, the CDR3 is TGCGCCAGCAGCTTGCGGTCTGAAGAGCAGTACTTC. Protein: CASSLRSEEQYF.

The genes are TRBV5-1 and TRBJ2-3; the match to TRBD2 covers 10 bases. The CDR3 is 16 residues long. The ends lost 0 bases at V and 6 bases at J; junction bases unmatched: 7. Germline V gene lookup returns CDR1 SGHRS and CDR2 YFSETQ. Here the CDR3 DNA reads TGCGCCAGCAGCTTGGGTGCTAGCGGGGGCGGCGATACGCAGTATTTT. Translating gives CASSLGASGGGDTQYF.

The V call is TRBV7-2, the J call TRBJ1-2; possible D gene TRBD1, 6 bases. Germline CDR1 is SGHTA and CDR2 is FQGNSA. CDR3 length: 14 amino acids. V gave up 5 bases and J gave up 7 bases, with 17 bases separating them. For the CDR3, the DNA is TGTGCCAGCAGCCCCTACGGGACATCTATTGGCTACACCTTC. It yields the protein CASSPYGTSIGYTF.

The chain joins TRBV7-9 to TRBJ2-1; 8 nucleotides line up with TRBD2. Trimming took 8 bases from V and 8 from J; bases not matched to a gene: 17. The CDR3 is 16 residues long. Germline CDR1 is SEHNR and CDR2 is FQNEAQ (reference sequence). Written as DNA, the CDR3 is TGTGCCAGCGTAACCCTCCCCGGGGGGGCCATTGATGAGCAGTTCTTC. Protein product: CASVTLPGGAIDEQFF.

The chain is built from TRBV10-3 and TRBJ2-1; TRBD2 matches 9 bases. V lost 4 bases to trimming and J lost 0 bases; unmatched junction nucleotides: 4. The CDR3 is 16 residues long. The germline V gene encodes CDR1 ENHRY and CDR2 SYGVKD. The CDR3 reads CAISGSSGISYNEQFF. CDR3 DNA sequence: TGTGCCATCAGTGGCTCTAGCGGGATCTCCTACAATGAGCAGTTCTTC.

This clonotype was picked up many times. V and J are TRBV5-1 and TRBJ2-6; possible D gene TRBD2, 6 bases. Germline CDR1 is SGHRS and CDR2 is YFSETQ. The CDR3 has 16 amino acids. V lost 4 bases and J 0 bases, leaving 11 bases between the germline ends. The DNA of the CDR3 is TGCGCCAGCAGCGAGGGACTGTCCTCTGGGGCCAACGTCCTGACTTTC. Protein: CASSEGLSSGANVLTF.

Only a few counts were recorded for this clonotype. J is TRBJ2-5 and V is TRBV11-2; possible D gene TRBD1, 5 bases. The CDR3 is 14 amino acids. In germline, CDR1 is SGHAT, CDR2 FQNNGV. The V end was cut by 5 bases, the J end by 0 bases, with 10 bases between. The CDR3 nucleotides are TGTGCCAGCAGCCACACAGGAGACCAAGAGACCCAGTACTTC. This gives the protein CASSHTGDQETQYF.

The chain carries TRBV13 and TRBJ2-7; perhaps TRBD2 as D (5 bases). V lost 0 bases, J lost 0 bases, and 12 bases lay in between. The CDR3 is 16 amino acids. CDR1 PRHDT and CDR2 FYEKMQ come from the germline V gene (reference sequence). The CDR3 reads CASSLGGLTFSYEQYF. CDR3 DNA: TGTGCCAGCAGCTTAGGAGGACTGACTTTCTCCTACGAGCAGTACTTC.

The rearrangement uses TRBV2 and TRBJ2-2; possible D gene TRBD1, 6 bases. This CDR3 has 17 amino acids. The ends were cut back, 2 bases at V and 6 bases at J, with 19 bases in the middle. CDR1 and CDR2 (germline): SNHLY, FYNNEI. The CDR3 nucleotides are TGTGCCAGCAGTGAAACTGGGGGCACTTTGTTGCCCGGGGAGCTGTTTTTT. As protein: CASSETGGTLLPGELFF. Full variable domain (outside the CDR3, taken from reference TRBV2 and TRBJ2-2): EPEVTQTPSHQVTQMGQEVILRCVPISNHLYFYWYRQILGQKVEFLVSFYNNEISEKSEIFDDQFSVERPDGSNFTLKIRSTKLEDSAMYFCASSETGGTLLPGELFFGEGSRLTVL.

The chain couples TRBV10-3 to TRBJ2-3; D gene uncertain. This CDR3 contains 12 residues. V lost 10 bases to trimming and J lost 0 bases, with 8 bases between them. Germline CDR1 reads ENHRY; CDR2 reads SYGVKD. The CDR3 coding sequence is TGTGCCACCTTAGCTAGCACAGATACGCAGTATTTT. The encoded protein is CATLASTDTQYF.

The rearrangement joins TRBV7-9 to TRBJ1-1; D perhaps matches TRBD1 (5 bases). Germline CDR1 SEHNR, CDR2 FQNEAQ (reference sequence). V lost 8 bases to trimming and J lost 7 bases, with 20 bases between them. The length of the CDR3 is 14 residues. The CDR3 loop is CASRDLTVYGEAFF. CDR3 DNA sequence: TGTGCCAGCCGCGACCTGACAGTTTACGGTGAAGCTTTCTTT.

The chain uses TRBV5-1 and TRBJ1-1, with 9 bases fitting TRBD1. The CDR3 totals 19 residues. CDR1 and CDR2 (germline): SGHRS, YFSETQ. V trimming: 4 bases; J trimming: 0 bases; junction bases outside the gene matches: 16. In DNA form, the CDR3 reads TGCGCCAGCAGCCCGCGGGACAGGGCACGAGTAGACTTGAACACTGAAGCTTTCTTT. Its protein is CASSPRDRARVDLNTEAFF. The variable domain in full, completed from reference TRBV5-1 and TRBJ1-1, reads KAGVTQTPRYLIKTRGQQVTLSCSPISGHRSVSWYQQTPGQGLQFLFEYFSETQRNKGNFPGRFSGRQFSNSRSEMNVSTLELGDSALYLCASSPRDRARVDLNTEAFFGQGTRLTVV.

The V call is TRBV9, the J call TRBJ2-7, with D perhaps TRBD1 (7 bases). Germline lookup yields CDR1 SGDLS and CDR2 YYNGEE. V gave up 0 bases and J gave up 6 bases, with 10 bases separating them. The CDR3 runs 13 residues. CDR3 amino acids: CASSVGQGGEQYF. Written as DNA, the CDR3 is TGTGCCAGCAGCGTAGGCCAGGGGGGCGAGCAGTACTTC.

There are a few counts of this clonotype. The CDR3 DNA is TGTGCCATCAGTATACAGGGGGACTCCTACGAGCAGTACTTC. The encoded protein is CAISIQGDSYEQYF. This rearrangement joins TRBV10-3 to TRBJ2-7; TRBD1 agrees at 8 bases. Trimming removed 5 bases from V and 0 bases from J; junction bases left unmatched: 3. Germline loops: CDR1 ENHRY, CDR2 SYGVKD. The CDR3 runs 14 residues.

There are a few counts of this clonotype. V is TRBV10-3 and J is TRBJ1-2; maybe TRBD1 (6 bases). Germline CDR1 ENHRY, CDR2 SYGVKD. The CDR3 has 14 residues. The V gene lost 5 bases and the J gene lost 0 bases, with 10 bases spanning the gap. CDR3 sequence (DNA): TGTGCCATCAGTCAAACAGGGCCTAACTATGGCTACACCTTC. It specifies CAISQTGPNYGYTF.

This clonotype was seen a few times. The chain carries TRBV24-1 and TRBJ1-2; TRBD1 might be the D (6 bases). From germline, CDR1 is KGHDR and CDR2 SFDVKD. Trimming removed 3 bases from V and 2 bases from J, with 9 bases in between. The CDR3 extends over 14 amino acids. DNA for the CDR3: TGTGCCACCAGTGATCCAGGGGCGAACTATGGCTACACCTTC. Translating gives CATSDPGANYGYTF.

The gene calls are TRBV18 and TRBJ1-1; tentatively, D is TRBD1 (6 bases). This CDR3 spans 17 amino acids. The germline V and J ends were trimmed by 2 bases and 1 base, with 17 bases remaining between them. In germline, CDR1 is KGHSH, CDR2 LQKENI. This CDR3 is CASSPVHTGQKNTEAFF. CDR3 in DNA: TGTGCCAGCTCACCAGTTCACACGGGACAAAAGAACACTGAAGCTTTCTTT.

This chain connects TRBV2 to TRBJ2-7, with no clear D. The CDR3 loop spans 14 amino acids. CDR1 is SNHLY and CDR2 is FYNNEI in the germline V gene. Trimming took off 5 bases at V and 0 bases at J, with 11 bases between the two ends. The CDR3 spells CASSPRPHSYEQYF. DNA of the CDR3: TGTGCCAGCAGTCCCAGACCCCACTCCTACGAGCAGTACTTC.

V and J are TRBV7-9 and TRBJ2-7; D ambiguous. Germline V gene lookup returns CDR1 SEHNR and CDR2 FQNEAQ (reference sequence). V was trimmed by 1 base and J by 11 bases, leaving 6 bases between them. CDR3 length equals 10 residues. The CDR3 reads CASSLDRKYF. The CDR3 coding sequence is TGTGCCAGCAGCTTAGATCGGAAGTACTTC.

CDR3 protein: CASSPTGYGTEAFF. CDR3 DNA sequence: TGTGCCAGCAGCCCGACAGGGTATGGCACTGAAGCTTTCTTT. The rearrangement joins TRBV12-3 or TRBV12-4 to TRBJ1-1; 7 nucleotides align to TRBD1. The CDR3 loop spans 14 amino acids. V gave up 6 bases and J gave up 4 bases; unmatched junction bases: 8.

This clonotype came up a few times. The V gene is TRBV27, the J gene TRBJ2-7, with D perhaps given as TRBD1 or TRBD2 (5 bases each). The V gene lost 2 bases and the J gene lost 3 bases, with 11 bases spanning the gap. In germline, CDR1 is MNHEY, CDR2 SMNVEV (reference sequence). There are 14 residues in the CDR3. The CDR3, as DNA: TGTGCCAGCAGTTTAGAGGGACCCCACTACGAGCAGTACTTC. Translating it yields CASSLEGPHYEQYF.

This clonotype was picked up a small number of times. The CDR3 DNA follows: TGCAGTGCTAGAGGTCCCGGGACAGCCTTTAATTCACCCCTCCACTTT. Encoded protein: CSARGPGTAFNSPLHF. The genes are TRBV20-1 and TRBJ1-6; 7 bases match TRBD1. The CDR3 covers 16 residues. V dropped 1 base and J dropped 6; count of bases not matched to a gene: 9. CDR1 is DFQATT and CDR2 is SNEGSKA in the germline V gene (reference sequence).